Following are 20 T cell receptor beta chains from one sample sequenced in a study of blood T cell repertoires in COVID-19. Here immunoSEQ multiplex PCR was the method, and the copy in TCRdb shows in-frame clones only, minus some. Of about 200,000 clones in the sample, 70% to 85% were seen once. The sample consisted of peripheral blood. Receptors were obtained from a man aged 45 to 65 who had recovered from COVID-19.

The V gene is TRBV27, the J gene TRBJ1-5, with 7 positions matching TRBD1. The J segment lost 5 bases and the V segment lost 4 bases, leaving 5 bases of the junction unmatched. CDR3 size: 14 residues. CDR1 MNHEY and CDR2 SMNVEV come from the germline V gene (reference sequence). The CDR3 DNA reads TGTGCCAGCAGTTCCGACAGGGTTGATCAGCCCCAGCATTTT. Encoded protein: CASSSDRVDQPQHF.

The genes are TRBV1 and TRBJ2-7; whether TRBD2, the table's D call, matches the DNA was not checked. TRBV1 corresponds to a pseudogene. The CDR3 sequence is 18 residues long. The CDR3 nucleotides are TGCACCAGCAGCCCACAGTACCAGACTAGCGGGGGACCCTACGAGCAGTACTTC. Amino acid sequence: CTSSPQYQTSGGPYEQYF.

A few counts support this clone. This chain uses TRBV2 with TRBJ2-3; D is ambiguous. CDR1 is SNHLY, CDR2 FYNNEI, per germline. Trimming stripped 7 bases from V and 3 bases from J, with 14 bases between. The CDR3 length is 14 residues. The CDR3 reads CASTQSIATDTQYF. The CDR3 nucleotides read TGTGCCAGCACCCAATCGATAGCTACAGATACGCAGTATTTT. The complete variable domain, with remaining parts taken from reference TRBV2 and TRBJ2-3, reads EPEVTQTPSHQVTQMGQEVILRCVPISNHLYFYWYRQILGQKVEFLVSFYNNEISEKSEIFDDQFSVERPDGSNFTLKIRSTKLEDSAMYFCASTQSIATDTQYFGPGTRLTVL.

The chain combines TRBV3-1 (or the pseudogene TRBV3-2) with TRBJ2-5; D gene unclear. In germline, CDR1 is LGHDT, CDR2 YNNKEL (reference sequence). The CDR3 spans 14 residues. V was trimmed by 1 base and J by 5 bases, leaving 11 bases between them. The DNA for the CDR3 is TGTGCCAGCAGCCAAGGACTGCTCCCCGAGACCCAGTACTTC. Amino acid sequence: CASSQGLLPETQYF.

The chain uses TRBV18 and TRBJ2-3; D is uncertain. Trimming shortened V by 2 bases and J by 1 base, and 10 bases separated the two germline ends. Germline assignment: CDR1 KGHSH and CDR2 LQKENI. The CDR3 has 15 residues. CDR3 sequence (DNA): TGTGCCAGCTCACCAACACCCGCCCGCACAGATACGCAGTATTTT. This codes for CASSPTPARTDTQYF.

The chain is built from TRBV30 and TRBJ2-2; a weak D match, TRBD2 (5 bases). V was clipped by 5 bases and J by 8 bases, with 15 bases between them. Germline CDR1 and CDR2: GTSNPN and SVGIG (reference sequence). This CDR3 spans 13 amino acids. The CDR3 nucleotides read TGTGCCTGGGCTCGAGGAGGCTCGGGGGAGCTGTTTTTT. Residues: CAWARGGSGELFF. Filled out from reference TRBV30 and TRBJ2-2, the complete variable domain reads SQTIHQWPATLVQPVGSPLSLECTVEGTSNPNLYWYRQAAGRGLQLLFYSVGIGQISSEVPQNLSASRPQDRQFILSSKKLLLSDSGFYLCAWARGGSGELFFGEGSRLTVL.

V is TRBV12-3 or TRBV12-4 and J is TRBJ1-2; D is possibly TRBD1 (5 bases). Trimming took 5 bases from V and 4 from J, leaving 11 bases between them. The CDR3 totals 13 residues. This CDR3 is CASSLGLTYGYTF. The DNA of the CDR3 is TGTGCCAGCAGTCTGGGACTTACCTATGGCTACACCTTC.

This rearrangement joins TRBV11-2 to TRBJ2-5, with D uncertain. In germline, CDR1 is SGHAT, CDR2 FQNNGV. The CDR3 has 15 residues. V shed 1 base and J shed 4 bases, with 13 bases lying between them. CDR3 DNA sequence: TGTGCCAGCAGCTTAGTTTCCCACACCAGAGAGACCCAGTACTTC. Its translation: CASSLVSHTRETQYF.

The chain joins TRBV29-1 to TRBJ2-2; D possibly corresponds to TRBD1 (5 bases). The V end lost 6 bases, the J end lost 1 base, and 15 bases lay between the germline ends. Germline CDR1 is SQVTM and CDR2 is ANQGSEA. The CDR3 has 15 amino acids. CDR3 residues: CSVLTQGRNTGELFF. The CDR3, as DNA: TGCAGCGTACTAACGCAGGGAAGGAACACCGGGGAGCTGTTTTTT.

The chain carries TRBV5-4 and TRBJ2-1, with D possibly matching TRBD2 (5 bases). Germline CDR1 SGHNT, CDR2 YYREEE (reference sequence). V lost 4 bases to trimming and J lost 12 bases, with 17 bases between them. This CDR3 has 13 residues. This CDR3 reads CASSARTSLRQFF. Written as DNA, the CDR3 is TGTGCCAGCAGCGCTCGAACTAGTCTTAGGCAGTTCTTC. Full variable domain (outside the CDR3, taken from reference TRBV5-4 and TRBJ2-1): ETGVTQSPTHLIKTRGQQVTLRCSSQSGHNTVSWYQQALGQGPQFIFQYYREEENGRGNFPPRFSGLQFPNYSSELNVNALELDDSALYLCASSARTSLRQFFGPGTRLTVL.

The table lists this clone with a count of one. The rearrangement uses TRBV27 and TRBJ2-7; TRBD1 matches at 10 bases. There are 14 residues in the CDR3. With 6 bases clipped from V and 6 bases from J, the junction kept 8 bases outside the gene matches. Germline V lookup: CDR1 MNHEY, CDR2 SMNVEV (reference sequence). As DNA, the CDR3 is TGTGCCAGCAGACCGACAGGGGGCCGAAGCGAGCAGTACTTC. Translation gives CASRPTGGRSEQYF.

The gene calls are TRBV27 and TRBJ1-5, with a weak D call TRBD1 (5 bases). CDR1 and CDR2 from the germline V gene are MNHEY and SMNVEV (reference sequence). The CDR3 is made up of 16 amino acids. V was clipped by 2 bases and J by 0 bases, with 11 bases between them. The CDR3: CASSLLRQNSNQPQHF. The CDR3 bases are TGTGCCAGCAGTTTACTTCGACAGAATAGCAATCAGCCCCAGCATTTT.

The chain employs TRBV6-6 and TRBJ2-1; 8 bases are a match to TRBD2. V shed 2 bases, J shed 9 bases, and the junction held 6 bases outside the gene matches. The CDR3 is 14 amino acids. Germline V gene sequence: CDR1 MNHNY, CDR2 SVGAGI (reference sequence). CDR3 region: CASSYPAGEGEQFF. The CDR3 nucleotides read TGTGCCAGCAGTTACCCAGCGGGAGAAGGTGAGCAGTTCTTC.

The chain has TRBV6-5 and TRBJ2-1; 7 bases are a match to TRBD2. The germline V gene encodes CDR1 MNHEY and CDR2 SVGAGI. The CDR3 loop spans 14 amino acids. V trimming: 6 bases; J trimming: 6 bases; junction bases outside the gene matches: 8. The CDR3 DNA reads TGTGCCAGCAGGGGCCGGGACTATCCCAATGAGCAGTTCTTC. Its translation is CASRGRDYPNEQFF.

The chain combines TRBV4-3 with TRBJ2-3, with 9 bases aligning to TRBD2. The CDR3 extends over 16 amino acids. V was clipped by 1 base and J by 3 bases; unmatched bases: 5. CDR1 and CDR2 (germline): LGHNA, YSLEER. In DNA form, the CDR3 reads TGCGCCAGCAGCCAAGGTTGGGGACTAGCTACAGATACGCAGTATTTT. Translating gives CASSQGWGLATDTQYF.

The V and J genes are TRBV12-3 or TRBV12-4 and TRBJ1-2, with D unclear. The V gene lost 7 bases and the J gene lost 1 base, with 7 bases spanning the gap. The CDR3 extends over 12 amino acids. The CDR3 is CASNLNNYGYTF. The CDR3 DNA sequence: TGTGCCAGCAACTTAAATAACTATGGCTACACCTTC.

Comments on this clone: This same CDR3 is encoded by further DNA sequences in the sample. The V and J genes are TRBV11-2 and TRBJ1-3; no definite D call. The CDR3 extends over 14 amino acids. CDR1 and CDR2 from the germline V gene are SGHAT and FQNNGV. V lost 5 bases to trimming and J lost 0 bases, with 8 bases between them. CDR3 loop: CASSPSRSGNTIYF. CDR3 coding DNA: TGTGCCAGCAGCCCTAGTCGCTCTGGAAACACCATATATTTT.

V gene TRBV28 combines with J gene TRBJ1-6; D is undetermined. The ends were cut back, 6 bases at V and 0 bases at J, with 9 bases in the middle. CDR1 is MDHEN, CDR2 SYDVKM, per germline. The CDR3 spans 15 residues. CDR3 region: CASRVPSSYNSPLHF. Here the CDR3 DNA reads TGTGCCAGCAGGGTACCTAGCTCCTATAATTCACCCCTCCACTTT.

The chain uses TRBV6-5 and TRBJ1-2; possible D gene TRBD1, 5 bases. CDR3 length equals 14 residues. Per germline, CDR1 MNHEY and CDR2 SVGAGI. Trimming removed 6 bases from V and 0 bases from J, with 11 bases in between. In DNA, the CDR3 is TGTGCCAGCAGAGGAACAGGAGCTAACTATGGCTACACCTTC. It translates to CASRGTGANYGYTF.

V gene TRBV28 combines with J gene TRBJ2-5; D is perhaps TRBD2 (7 bases). The CDR3 consists of 14 residues. Germline V gene lookup returns CDR1 MDHEN and CDR2 SYDVKM. V gave up 3 bases and J gave up 5 bases, with 13 bases separating them. This chain's CDR3 is CASSLGGAGETQYF. As DNA, the CDR3 is TGTGCCAGCAGTTTGGGGGGGGCCGGGGAGACCCAGTACTTC.